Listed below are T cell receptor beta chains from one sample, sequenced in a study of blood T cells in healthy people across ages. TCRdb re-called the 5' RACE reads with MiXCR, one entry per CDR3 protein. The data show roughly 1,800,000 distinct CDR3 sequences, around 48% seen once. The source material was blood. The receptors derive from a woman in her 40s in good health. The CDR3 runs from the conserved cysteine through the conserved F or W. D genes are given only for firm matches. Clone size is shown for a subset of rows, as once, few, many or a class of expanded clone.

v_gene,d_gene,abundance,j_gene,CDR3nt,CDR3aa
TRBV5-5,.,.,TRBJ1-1,TGTGCCAGCAGCTTGATGTATTACAACACTGAAGCTTTCTTT,CASSLMYYNTEAFF
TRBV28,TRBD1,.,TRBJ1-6,TGTGCCAGCAGTCCAATTACCGGACAGGGCAATTCACCCCTCCACTTT,CASSPITGQGNSPLHF
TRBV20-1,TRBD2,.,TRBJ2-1,TGCAGTGCTCTTAACCCACTAGCGGGGGGTGGAAGAGATGAGCAGTTCTTC,CSALNPLAGGGRDEQFF
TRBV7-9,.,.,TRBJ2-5,TGTGCCAGCACCGCGTTTAAGATCGGGGCATACCAAGAGACCCAGTACTTC,CASTAFKIGAYQETQYF
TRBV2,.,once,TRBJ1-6,TGTGCCAGCAGCCCTGCCAGGGGTGGAAGATCACCCCTCCACTTT,CASSPARGGRSPLHF
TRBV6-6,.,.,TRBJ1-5,TGTGCCAGCAGTTCGACAGCAGACAATCAGCCCCAGCATTTT,CASSSTADNQPQHF
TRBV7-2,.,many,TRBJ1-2,TGTGCCAGCACGGACTATGGCTACACCTTC,CASTDYGYTF
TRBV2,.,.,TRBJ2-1,TGTGCCAGCAGGGACGTTGTCTACAATGAGCAGTTCTTC,CASRDVVYNEQFF
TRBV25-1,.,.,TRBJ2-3,TGTGCCAGCAGCCCCCGTACCGGGGGGCGGGCAGATACGCAGTATTTT,CASSPRTGGRADTQYF
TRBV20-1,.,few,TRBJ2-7,TGCAGTGCTCTCCTGGGATACGAGCAGTACTTC,CSALLGYEQYF
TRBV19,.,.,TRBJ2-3,TGTGCCAGTAAATATATTCTAGGCGGGGGCGCAGATACGCAGTATTTT,CASKYILGGGADTQYF
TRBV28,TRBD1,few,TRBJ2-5,TGTGCCAGCACCGGGACAGGCCCCCGAGAGACCCAGTACTTC,CASTGTGPRETQYF
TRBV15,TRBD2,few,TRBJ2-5,TGTGCCGGCGAGACTAGCGGGGAAGAGACCCAGTACTTC,CAGETSGEETQYF
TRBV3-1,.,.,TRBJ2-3,TGTGCCAGCAGCCTACTAGCTGTTCCAGATACGCAGTATTTT,CASSLLAVPDTQYF
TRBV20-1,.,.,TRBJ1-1,TGCAGTGCTAGAGCGGGGCGCGCGGCGGAAGCTTTCTTT,CSARAGRAAEAFF
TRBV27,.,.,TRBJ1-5,TGTGCCAGCAGTTTTTCCGCACCCTGGGGCGCGCAGCCCCAGCATTTT,CASSFSAPWGAQPQHF
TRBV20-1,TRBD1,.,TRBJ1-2,TGCAGTGCTAGAGATTGGCAGGGGGGGTATGGCTACACCTTC,CSARDWQGGYGYTF
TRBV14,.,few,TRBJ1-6,TGTGCCAGCAGCCACCTGGAAAGAGATAATTCACCCCTCCACTTT,CASSHLERDNSPLHF
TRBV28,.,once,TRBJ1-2,TGTGCCAGCAGTTCCTCGGTTGTCTATGGCCACACCTTC,CASSSSVVYGHTF
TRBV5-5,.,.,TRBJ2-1,TGTGCCAGCAGCTTGCCAGGAGGCGTATATGAGCAGTTCTTC,CASSLPGGVYEQFF
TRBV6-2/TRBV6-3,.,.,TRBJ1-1,TGTGCCAGCAATTCATCAGGCCGCAAGAACACTGAAGCTTTCTTT,CASNSSGRKNTEAFF
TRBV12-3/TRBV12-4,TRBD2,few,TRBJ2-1,TGTGCCAGCAGTCCCCGAGCGGGGGGGCACAATGAGCAGTTCTTC,CASSPRAGGHNEQFF
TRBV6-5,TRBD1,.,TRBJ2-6,TGTGCCAGCAGTTATGGGGTCGGGACAGGGGGGACATCTGGGGCCAACGTCCTGACTTTC,CASSYGVGTGGTSGANVLTF
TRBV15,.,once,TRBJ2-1,TGTGCCACCAGCAGAGAATACGCGACAGGTAAAACCTACAATGAGCAGTTCTTC,CATSREYATGKTYNEQFF
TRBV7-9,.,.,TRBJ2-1,TGTGCCAGCAGTCCTCAACGTCCGGGTGAGCAGTTCTTC,CASSPQRPGEQFF
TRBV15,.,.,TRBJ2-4,TGTGCCACCAGCAGAGATGACAGGCCAGGGCAGTACTTC,CATSRDDRPGQYF
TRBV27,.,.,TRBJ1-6,TGTGCCAGCAGTTTTGATGTTTGGTCCTATAATTCACCCCTCCACTTT,CASSFDVWSYNSPLHF
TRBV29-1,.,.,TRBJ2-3,TGCAGCGTTGGGGGTGTAACAGGGAGATCAGATACGCAGTATTTT,CSVGGVTGRSDTQYF
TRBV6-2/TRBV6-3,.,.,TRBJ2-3,TGTGCCACCACAAAATTAACGACAGATACGCAGTATTTT,CATTKLTTDTQYF
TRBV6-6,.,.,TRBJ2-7,TGTGCCAGCAGTAGAGGTCAGCTCCTCGAGCAGTACTTC,CASSRGQLLEQYF
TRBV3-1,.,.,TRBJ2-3,TGTGCCAGCAGCCGGGGCAGGATGCAACCGGAGCAGTATTTT,CASSRGRMQPEQYF
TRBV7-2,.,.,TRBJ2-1,TGTGCCAGCAGCCCATCATCACACAGGGAACAAAGGCAGTTCTTC,CASSPSSHREQRQFF
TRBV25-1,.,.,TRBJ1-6,TGTGCCAGCAGTGAATATAACTCGATGGCCCTTAATTCACCCCTCCACTTT,CASSEYNSMALNSPLHF
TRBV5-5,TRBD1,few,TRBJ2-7,TGTGCCAGCAGCAGAGGGACAGCCGAGGGGTACTTC,CASSRGTAEGYF
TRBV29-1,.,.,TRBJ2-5,TGCAGCGCGATTCCCCCCCGGGGGTTTGAAGAGACCCAGTACTTC,CSAIPPRGFEETQYF
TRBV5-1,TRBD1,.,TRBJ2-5,TGCGCCAGCAGCTCCGGGGACAGGGGGCGAAAAGAGACCCAGTACTTC,CASSSGDRGRKETQYF
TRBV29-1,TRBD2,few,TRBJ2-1,TGCAGCTTCTCGGGGGGGTACAATGAGCAGTTCTTC,CSFSGGYNEQFF
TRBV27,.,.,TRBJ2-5,TGTGCCAGCAGTATCAGGGGCAAAGAGACCCAGTACTTC,CASSIRGKETQYF
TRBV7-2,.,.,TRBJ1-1,TGTGCCAGCAGCTTTTCGACAGGAGTAAACACTGAAGCTTTCTTT,CASSFSTGVNTEAFF
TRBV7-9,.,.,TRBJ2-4,TGTGCCGGCAGTCATGACAGGAGCCAGGACATTCAGTACTTC,CAGSHDRSQDIQYF
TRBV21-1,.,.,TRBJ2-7,TGTGCCAGCAGCAACGGGAGTAGCTCCTACGAGCAGTACTTC,CASSNGSSSYEQYF
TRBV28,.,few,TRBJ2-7,TGTGCCAGCAGTTTGGACAATTTCAGCTCCTACGAGCAGTACTTC,CASSLDNFSSYEQYF
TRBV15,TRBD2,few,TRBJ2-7,TGTGCCACCAGCAGAGAAGCGGGGCAATACGAGCAGTACTTC,CATSREAGQYEQYF
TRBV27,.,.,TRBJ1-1,TGTGCCAGCAGTTTGTCGGGGGACCTCACTGAAGCTTTCTTT,CASSLSGDLTEAFF
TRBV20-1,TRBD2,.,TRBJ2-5,TGCAGTGCTAGGTTTGCGGGGGGAGGAGAGACCCAGTACTTC,CSARFAGGGETQYF
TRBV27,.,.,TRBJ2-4,TGTGCCAGCAGTTTAGCGTCGCTAGCCAAAAACATTCAGTACTTC,CASSLASLAKNIQYF
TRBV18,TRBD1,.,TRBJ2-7,TGTGCCAGCTCACCAGGGACAGACCATTACGAGCAGTACTTC,CASSPGTDHYEQYF
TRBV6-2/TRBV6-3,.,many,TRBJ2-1,TGCGCCAGCAGCCAACAGGGCAATGAGCAGTTCTTC,CASSQQGNEQFF
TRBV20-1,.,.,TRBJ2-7,TGCAGTGCTAGACTATTCCAGGGGAGACACGAGCAGTACTTC,CSARLFQGRHEQYF
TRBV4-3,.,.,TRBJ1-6,TGCGCCAGCAGCCAAGTCGTCAAAAGCTCCTATAATTCACCCCCCCACTTT,CASSQVVKSSYNSPPHF
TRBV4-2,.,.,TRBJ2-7,TGTGCCAGCAGCCAAGGATGGGGAGCGGACAATGAGCAGTACTTC,CASSQGWGADNEQYF
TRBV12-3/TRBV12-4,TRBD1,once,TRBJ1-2,TGTGCCAGCAGTTCTGGACAGGGGGGACATGGCTACACCTTC,CASSSGQGGHGYTF
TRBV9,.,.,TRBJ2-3,TGTGCCAGCAGCAACCCCGGGGCGGGGAGAACAGATACGCAGTATTTT,CASSNPGAGRTDTQYF
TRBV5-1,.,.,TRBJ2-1,TGCGCCAGCAGCTTGGCCCATCCCGAGCAGTTCTTC,CASSLAHPEQFF
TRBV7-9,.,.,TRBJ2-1,TGTGCCAGCAGATTCGGACTTCCTTCCTACAATGAGCAGTTCTTC,CASRFGLPSYNEQFF
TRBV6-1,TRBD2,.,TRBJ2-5,TGTGCCAGCAGCGCGGGACTAGCGCGGATGGGGACCCAGTACTTC,CASSAGLARMGTQYF
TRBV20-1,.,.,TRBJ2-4,TGCAGTGCTAGAGACGGACCCAAAAACATTCAGTACTTC,CSARDGPKNIQYF
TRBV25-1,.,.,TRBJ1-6,TGTGCCAGCACCCCAAGGGCAGGAGGATTCCTCCGGGATTCACCCCTCCACTTT,CASTPRAGGFLRDSPLHF
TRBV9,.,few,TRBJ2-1,TGTGCCAGCAGCGACCCGGGACGATACAATGAGCAGTTCTTC,CASSDPGRYNEQFF